This passage covers 5 T cell receptor beta chains from one sample sequenced in a study of human T cells and chemical hapten exposure. Time point indicated: patch test 1, 2 weeks after DPC sensitization. Described treatment: therapeutic diphenylcyclopropenone sensitization with weekly scalp DPC. TCRdb processed the RACE reads anew with MiXCR; each CDR3 protein has one entry. Here the sample spans some 110,000 distinct CDR3 sequences, roughly 12% being singletons. The sample in question was whole blood, obtained in connection with sensitization to the hapten diphenylcyclopropenone (DPC). The receptor set was obtained from a woman in her 50s with alopecia areata. Some clones in this sample may be carry-over from other donors' samples.

This clonotype appeared many times. The chain carries TRBV7-9 and TRBJ1-1; TRBD1 agrees at 11 bases. Germline V gives CDR1 SEHNR, CDR2 FQNEAQ (reference sequence). Trimming at V came to 1 base and at J to 7 bases, leaving 2 bases not matched to a gene. This CDR3 comprises 14 residues. The CDR3: CASSLGTGGIEAFF. Written as DNA, the CDR3 is TGTGCCAGCAGCTTAGGGACAGGGGGCATTGAAGCTTTCTTT.

The chain employs TRBV28 and TRBJ2-3; D may be TRBD1 (5 bases). Trimming stripped 2 bases from V and 3 bases from J, with 12 bases between. The CDR3 has 15 amino acids. CDR1 is MDHEN, CDR2 SYDVKM, per germline. The DNA for the CDR3 is TGTGCCAGCAGTTTAGGGGCTTCTCCGACAGATACGCAGTATTTT. Translating gives CASSLGASPTDTQYF. The whole variable domain, remainder taken from reference TRBV28 and TRBJ2-3, is DVKVTQSSRYLVKRTGEKVFLECVQDMDHENMFWYRQDPGLGLRLIYFSYDVKMKEKGDIPEGYSVSREKKERFSLILESASTNQTSMYLCASSLGASPTDTQYFGPGTRLTVL.

The table lists this clonotype with many counts. This chain joins TRBV18 and TRBJ1-2, with 7 bases fitting TRBD1. This CDR3 spans 15 amino acids. V was pared by 2 bases and J by 4 bases, with 7 bases of the junction left unmatched. Germline V CDR1 and CDR2: KGHSH, LQKENI. CDR3 loop: CASSPGRDSAYGYTF. In DNA, the CDR3 is TGTGCCAGCTCACCAGGCCGGGACAGTGCCTATGGCTACACCTTC.

The genes are TRBV4-3 and TRBJ2-2, with no clear D. The V end lost 0 bases, the J end lost 4 bases, and 15 bases lay between the germline ends. Germline lookup yields CDR1 LGHNA and CDR2 YSLEER. The CDR3 is made up of 17 amino acids. The CDR3 nucleotides are TGCGCCAGCAGCCAAGATTGGGCGGATGTCAGCACCGGGGAGCTGTTTTTT. Protein sequence: CASSQDWADVSTGELFF.

This clonotype was observed many times. V gene TRBV29-1 combines with J gene TRBJ2-2; TRBD1 agrees at 9 bases. CDR3 length equals 12 residues. V lost 7 bases and J lost 5; bases outside the gene matches: 2. Germline CDR1 reads SQVTM; CDR2 reads ANQGSEA. The CDR3, as DNA: TGCAGCGCTGGACAGGGGACCGGGGAGCTGTTTTTT. Encoded protein: CSAGQGTGELFF.